This TCR beta chain was sequenced in a study of cytomegalovirus exposure and HLA in healthy donors. Study conclusions and caveats: At a 0.05 false discovery rate, a later analysis found 18,000 or so TCR beta sequences to be associated with HLA alleles. Sequences of the TCR beta chain were said to predict the HLA-A and HLA-B alleles of most subjects accurately. Clonal expansion, a later analysis showed, was greater in HLA-associated TCR beta chains than in equally common others. As a later analysis revealed, most CMV-associated TCR beta chains appeared HLA-restricted.

V was shortened by 0 bases and J by 8 bases, with 10 bases between the two germline ends. The CDR3 runs 12 residues. Germline lookup yields CDR1 GTSNPN and CDR2 SVGIG (reference sequence). The PCR had 60 Vbeta and 13 Jbeta primers. This table comes from immunoSEQ multiplex PCR, and its TCRdb copy is limited to in-frame clones, with some not included. The table has fewer than 200,000 clones, around 75% seen once. This clone was counted only a few times. Its antigen is not known. This chain joins TRBV30 and TRBJ1-2; weak D call: TRBD1 (5 bases). Sequenced material: PBMCs. This clonotype was obtained from a female donor in good health and CMV-seronegative. The CDR3 protein is CAWSVGREGYTF. CDR3 DNA sequence: TGTGCCTGGAGTGTAGGCAGGGAAGGCTACACCTTC. Complete variable domain (other parts from reference TRBV30 and TRBJ1-2): SQTIHQWPATLVQPVGSPLSLECTVEGTSNPNLYWYRQAAGRGLQLLFYSVGIGQISSEVPQNLSASRPQDRQFILSSKKLLLSDSGFYLCAWSVGREGYTFGSGTRLTVV.